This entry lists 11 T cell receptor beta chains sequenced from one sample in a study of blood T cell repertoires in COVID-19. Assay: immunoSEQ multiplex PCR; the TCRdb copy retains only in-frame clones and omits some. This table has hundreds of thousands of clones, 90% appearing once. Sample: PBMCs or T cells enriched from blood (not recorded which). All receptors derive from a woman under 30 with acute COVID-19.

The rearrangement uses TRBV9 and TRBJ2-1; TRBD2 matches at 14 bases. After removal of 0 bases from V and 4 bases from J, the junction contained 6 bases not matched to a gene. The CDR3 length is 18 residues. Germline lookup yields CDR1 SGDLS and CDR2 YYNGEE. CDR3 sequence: CASSVGLAGGPKYNEQFF. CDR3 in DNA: TGTGCCAGCAGCGTAGGACTAGCGGGAGGGCCAAAGTACAATGAGCAGTTCTTC. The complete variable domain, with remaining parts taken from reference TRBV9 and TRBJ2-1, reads DSGVTQTPKHLITATGQRVTLRCSPRSGDLSVYWYQQSLDQGLQFLIQYYNGEERAKGNILERFSAQQFPDLHSELNLSSLELGDSALYFCASSVGLAGGPKYNEQFFGPGTRLTVL.

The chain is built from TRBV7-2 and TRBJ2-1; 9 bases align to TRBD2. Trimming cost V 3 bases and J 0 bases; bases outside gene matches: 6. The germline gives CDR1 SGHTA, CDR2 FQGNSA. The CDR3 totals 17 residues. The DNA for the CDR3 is TGTGCCAGCAGCTTTAGCGGGAGAACCCCCTCCTACAATGAGCAGTTCTTC. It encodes CASSFSGRTPSYNEQFF.

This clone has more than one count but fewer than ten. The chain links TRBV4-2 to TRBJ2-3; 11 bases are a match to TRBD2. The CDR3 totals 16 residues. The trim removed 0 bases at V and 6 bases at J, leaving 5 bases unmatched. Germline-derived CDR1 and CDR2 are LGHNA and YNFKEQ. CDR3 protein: CASSQDLAGGGDTQYF. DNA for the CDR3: TGTGCCAGCAGCCAAGATCTAGCGGGAGGAGGCGATACGCAGTATTTT.

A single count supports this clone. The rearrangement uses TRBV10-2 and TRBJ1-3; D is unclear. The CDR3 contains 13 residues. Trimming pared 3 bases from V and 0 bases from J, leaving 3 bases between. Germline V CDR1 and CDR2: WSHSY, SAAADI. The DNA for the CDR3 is TGCGCCAGCAGTGACAGCTCTGGAAACACCATATATTTT. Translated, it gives CASSDSSGNTIYF.

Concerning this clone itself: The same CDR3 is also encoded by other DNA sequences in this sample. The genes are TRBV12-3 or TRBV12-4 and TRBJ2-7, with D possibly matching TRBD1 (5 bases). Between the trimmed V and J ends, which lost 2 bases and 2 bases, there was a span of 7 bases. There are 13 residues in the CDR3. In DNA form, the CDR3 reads TGTGCCAGCAGTTTAAGGGGAACCTACGAGCAGTACTTC. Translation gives CASSLRGTYEQYF.

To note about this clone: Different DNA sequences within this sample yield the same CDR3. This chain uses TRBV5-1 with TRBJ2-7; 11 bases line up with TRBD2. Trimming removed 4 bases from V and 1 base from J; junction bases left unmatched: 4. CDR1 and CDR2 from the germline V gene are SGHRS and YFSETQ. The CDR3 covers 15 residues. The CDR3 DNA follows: TGCGCCAGCAGCCTGACTAGCGGGATTTCCTACGAGCAGTACTTC. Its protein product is CASSLTSGISYEQYF.

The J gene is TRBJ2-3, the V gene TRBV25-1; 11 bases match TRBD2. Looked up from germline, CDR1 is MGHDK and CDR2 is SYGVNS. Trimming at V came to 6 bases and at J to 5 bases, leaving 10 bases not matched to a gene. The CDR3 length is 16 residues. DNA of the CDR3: TGTGCCAGCAGCCCCTCCGTAGCGGGAGGGGGAGATACGCAGTATTTT. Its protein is CASSPSVAGGGDTQYF.

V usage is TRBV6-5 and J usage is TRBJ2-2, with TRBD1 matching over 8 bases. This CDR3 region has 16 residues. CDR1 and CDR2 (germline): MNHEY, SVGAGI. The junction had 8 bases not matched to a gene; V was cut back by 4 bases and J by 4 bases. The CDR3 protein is CASSSRAGGSTGELFF. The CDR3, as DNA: TGTGCCAGCAGTTCCAGGGCAGGGGGCAGCACCGGGGAGCTGTTTTTT.

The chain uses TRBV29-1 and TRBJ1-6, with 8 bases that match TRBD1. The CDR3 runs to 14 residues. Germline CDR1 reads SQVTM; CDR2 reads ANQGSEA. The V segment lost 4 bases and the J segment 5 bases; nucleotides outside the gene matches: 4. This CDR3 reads CSVAGGSDNSPLHF. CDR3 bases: TGCAGCGTTGCAGGGGGCTCGGATAATTCACCCCTCCACTTT.

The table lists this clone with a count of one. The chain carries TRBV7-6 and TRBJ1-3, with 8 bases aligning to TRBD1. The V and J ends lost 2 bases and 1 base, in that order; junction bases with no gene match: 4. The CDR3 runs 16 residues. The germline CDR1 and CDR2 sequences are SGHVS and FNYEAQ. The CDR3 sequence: CASSLWDRSSGNTIYF. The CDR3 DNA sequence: TGTGCCAGCAGCTTATGGGACAGGTCATCTGGAAACACCATATATTTT.

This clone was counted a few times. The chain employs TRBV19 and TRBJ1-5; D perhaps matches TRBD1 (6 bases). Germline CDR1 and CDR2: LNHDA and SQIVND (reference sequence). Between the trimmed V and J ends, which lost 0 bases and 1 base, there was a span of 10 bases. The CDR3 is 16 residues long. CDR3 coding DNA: TGTGCCAGTAGTATAGATTGGACAGTCAGCAATCAGCCCCAGCATTTT. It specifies CASSIDWTVSNQPQHF.